Shown below are 5 T cell receptor beta chains from a single sample sequenced in a study of T cells in Graves' hyperthyroidism and ophthalmopathy. RNA transcripts gave rise to amplified TCR beta CDR3 regions. HTBI primers were employed in a first-round RT-PCR of the TCR CDR3. Using its own MiXCR run on the multiplex PCR reads, TCRdb lists one record per CDR3 protein. Seen here are around 620,000 distinct CDR3 sequences, 12% to 15% observed once, and the top ten hold over 6%. The specimen sequenced was blood. The receptors come from a woman younger than 35 with Graves' ophthalmopathy.

The J gene is TRBJ2-3, the V gene TRBV20-1; D is unresolved. Trimming cost V 6 bases and J 2 bases, with 18 bases left between them. The CDR3 is 15 residues long. The V gene's germline CDR1 is DFQATT and CDR2 SNEGSKA (reference sequence). In nucleotides, the CDR3 is TGCAGTGCCCCCGAACCTTCCGGTTACACAGATACGCAGTATTTT. Encoded protein: CSAPEPSGYTDTQYF.

Many counts were recorded for this clonotype. The V and J genes are TRBV7-9 and TRBJ2-3; TRBD2 aligns across 9 bases. The CDR3 extends over 16 amino acids. V lost 6 bases, J lost 4 bases, and 11 bases stayed unmatched. CDR1 and CDR2 from the germline V gene are SEHNR and FQNEAQ (reference sequence). CDR3 DNA: TGTGCCAGCAGTCCTGAATTAGCGGGAGTGGCAGATACGCAGTATTTT. This gives the protein CASSPELAGVADTQYF.

The chain has TRBV12-5 and TRBJ2-1, with D tentatively TRBD1 or TRBD2 (6 bases each). Germline V gene lookup returns CDR1 LGHNT and CDR2 FRNRAP. The CDR3 has 16 residues. The V end lost 0 bases, the J end lost 8 bases, and 17 bases lay between the germline ends. CDR3 sequence reads: CASGLVLGGAPHEQFF. The CDR3 DNA is TGTGCTAGTGGTTTGGTACTGGGGGGCGCGCCCCATGAGCAGTTCTTC.

There are many counts of this clonotype. The chain recombines TRBV28 with TRBJ1-1; 7 bases align to TRBD1. Germline values: CDR1 MDHEN, CDR2 SYDVKM. The CDR3 consists of 14 residues. With 3 bases clipped from V and 5 bases from J, the junction kept 6 bases outside the gene matches. Here the CDR3 reads CASSFDREATEAFF. The CDR3 DNA follows: TGTGCCAGCAGTTTCGACAGGGAAGCAACTGAAGCTTTCTTT.

In its sample, this clonotype was seen many times. The chain couples TRBV27 to TRBJ2-6; D uncertain. Germline CDR1 MNHEY, CDR2 SMNVEV (reference sequence). V dropped 6 bases and J dropped 0 bases, with 6 bases sitting between them. The CDR3 sequence is 14 residues long. The CDR3 spells CASSHPSGANVLTF. CDR3 DNA sequence: TGTGCCAGCAGCCATCCCTCTGGGGCCAACGTCCTGACTTTC.